The 9 T cell receptor beta chains listed next were all sequenced from one sample in a study of lymphopenia after photon versus proton radiotherapy. The table came from immunoSEQ multiplex PCR; TCRdb's copy has only in-frame clones and leaves some out. Of 20,000 to 30,000 clones listed, 85% to 90% are singletons. The sequencing here drew on peripheral blood, taken from a patient treated with photon-based radiotherapy. Receptor source: a man aged 25-45 years with gastric cancer.

The CDR3 sequence is CASSTGTGRDEQFF. The CDR3 DNA reads as TGTGCCAGCAGCACAGGGACAGGGAGGGATGAGCAGTTCTTC. This sequence joins TRBV7-9 and TRBJ2-1; 9 bases agree with TRBD1. V was pared by 5 bases and J by 8 bases, with 7 bases of the junction left unmatched. Germline V gene sequence: CDR1 SEHNR, CDR2 FQNEAQ (reference sequence). The CDR3 runs to 14 residues.

J is TRBJ2-7 and V is TRBV2; either TRBD1 or TRBD2 may supply D (5 bases each). Germline V gives CDR1 SNHLY, CDR2 FYNNEI. V dropped 0 bases and J dropped 2 bases, with 8 bases sitting between them. The length of the CDR3 is 14 residues. CDR3 residues: CASSEAMGAYEQYF. As DNA, the CDR3 is TGTGCCAGCAGTGAAGCTATGGGGGCCTACGAGCAGTACTTC.

The rearrangement joins TRBV4-3 to TRBJ2-6, with 11 bases aligning to TRBD1. The CDR3 loop spans 17 amino acids. J was trimmed by 2 bases and V by 4 bases; bases with no gene match: 4. The germline CDR1 and CDR2 sequences are LGHNA and YSLEER. The CDR3 DNA reads TGCGCCAGCAGCCCGGGACAGGGGGGGGCTGGGGCCAACGTCCTGACTTTC. Its protein is CASSPGQGGAGANVLTF.

The V call is TRBV6-1, the J call TRBJ1-6; no definite D call. Looked up from germline, CDR1 is MNHNS and CDR2 is SASEGT. V gave up 3 bases and J gave up 0 bases, with 6 bases separating them. The CDR3 totals 15 residues. The CDR3 region is CASSEWSSYNSPLHF. As DNA, the CDR3 is TGTGCCAGCAGTGAGTGGAGCTCCTATAATTCACCCCTCCACTTT.

V and J are TRBV7-2 and TRBJ1-3; no definite D call. Trimming removed 6 bases at V and 3 bases at J, with 15 bases between. The V gene's germline CDR1 is SGHTA and CDR2 FQGNSA. The CDR3 extends over 15 amino acids. The CDR3 DNA follows: TGTGCCAGCAGGAGCCCAGGTTTATTTGGAAACACCATATATTTT. Translation gives CASRSPGLFGNTIYF. The full variable domain, its missing parts supplied by reference TRBV7-2 and TRBJ1-3, is GAGVSQSPSNKVTEKGKDVELRCDPISGHTALYWYRQSLGQGLEFLIYFQGNSAPDKSGLPSDRFSAERTGGSVSTLTIQRTQQEDSAVYLCASRSPGLFGNTIYFGEGSWLTVV.

The chain employs TRBV9 and TRBJ2-3; D is ambiguous. The ends were cut back, 0 bases at V and 5 bases at J, with 13 bases in the middle. The CDR3 consists of 15 residues. Looked up from germline, CDR1 is SGDLS and CDR2 is YYNGEE. This CDR3 reads CASSVATSGRDTQYF. The CDR3 DNA reads as TGTGCCAGCAGCGTAGCTACGAGTGGGCGAGATACGCAGTATTTT. Variable domain in full (rest from reference TRBV9 and TRBJ2-3): DSGVTQTPKHLITATGQRVTLRCSPRSGDLSVYWYQQSLDQGLQFLIQYYNGEERAKGNILERFSAQQFPDLHSELNLSSLELGDSALYFCASSVATSGRDTQYFGPGTRLTVL.

V is TRBV4-3 and J is TRBJ2-7, with 11 bases fitting TRBD2. Germline V lookup: CDR1 LGHNA, CDR2 YSLEER. The CDR3 sequence is 15 residues long. V shed 1 base, J shed 5 bases, and the junction held 4 bases outside the gene matches. DNA of the CDR3: TGCGCCAGCAGCCAAGTTAGCGGGAGGGCCGACGAGCAGTACTTC. Its translation: CASSQVSGRADEQYF.

The gene calls are TRBV7-8 and TRBJ2-1, with D hard to call. Germline values: CDR1 SGHVS, CDR2 FQNEAQ. This CDR3 has 16 amino acids. With 0 bases removed from V and 1 base from J, the gap between germline ends came to 10 bases. The DNA of the CDR3 is TGTGCCAGCAGCTTAGCTAGCTGGAGTTCCTACAATGAGCAGTTCTTC. Translating it yields CASSLASWSSYNEQFF.

The V call is TRBV29-1, the J call TRBJ2-1, with a weak D call TRBD1 (5 bases). Trimming removed 7 bases from V and 2 bases from J, with 15 bases in between. The CDR3 loop spans 14 amino acids. Germline V gene data show CDR1 as SQVTM and CDR2 as ANQGSEA. This chain's CDR3 is CSAQTETPYNEQFF. The CDR3 DNA follows: TGCAGCGCCCAGACAGAAACCCCCTACAATGAGCAGTTCTTC.